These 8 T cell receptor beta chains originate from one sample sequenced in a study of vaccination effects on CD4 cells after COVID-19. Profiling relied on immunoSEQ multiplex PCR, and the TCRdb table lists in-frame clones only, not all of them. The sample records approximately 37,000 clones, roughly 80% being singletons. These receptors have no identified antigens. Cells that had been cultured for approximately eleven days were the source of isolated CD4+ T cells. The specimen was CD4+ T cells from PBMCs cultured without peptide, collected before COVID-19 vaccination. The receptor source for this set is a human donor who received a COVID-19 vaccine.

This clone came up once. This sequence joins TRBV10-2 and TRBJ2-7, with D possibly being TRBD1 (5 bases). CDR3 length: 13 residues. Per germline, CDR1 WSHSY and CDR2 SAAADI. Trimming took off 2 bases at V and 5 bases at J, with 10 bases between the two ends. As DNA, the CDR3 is TGCGCCAGCAGTGAGAACAGGCTGAACGAGCAGTACGTC. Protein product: CASSENRLNEQYV.

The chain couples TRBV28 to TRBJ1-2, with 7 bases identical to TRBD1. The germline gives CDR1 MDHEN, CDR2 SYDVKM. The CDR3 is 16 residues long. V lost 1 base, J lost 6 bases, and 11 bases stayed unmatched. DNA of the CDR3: TGTGCCAGCAGTTTATATGGGACAGTCCGAGGCAATGGCTACACCTTC. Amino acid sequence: CASSLYGTVRGNGYTF.

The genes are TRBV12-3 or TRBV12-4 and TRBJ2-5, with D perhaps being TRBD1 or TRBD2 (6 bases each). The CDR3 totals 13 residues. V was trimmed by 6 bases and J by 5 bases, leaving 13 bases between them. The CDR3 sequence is CASSQGGWETQYF. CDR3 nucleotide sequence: TGTGCCAGCAGCCAAGGGGGGTGGGAGACCCAGTACTTC.

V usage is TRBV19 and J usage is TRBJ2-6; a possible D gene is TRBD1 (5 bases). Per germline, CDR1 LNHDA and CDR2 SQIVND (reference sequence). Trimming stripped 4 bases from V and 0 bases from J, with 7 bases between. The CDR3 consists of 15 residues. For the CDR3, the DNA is TGTGCCAGTAGTAGACAGAGCTCTGGGGCCAACGTCCTGACTTTC. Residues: CASSRQSSGANVLTF. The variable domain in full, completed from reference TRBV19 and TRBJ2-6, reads DGGITQSPKYLFRKEGQNVTLSCEQNLNHDAMYWYRQDPGQGLRLIYYSQIVNDFQKGDIAEGYSVSREKKESFPLTVTSAQKNPTAFYLCASSRQSSGANVLTFGAGSRLTVL.

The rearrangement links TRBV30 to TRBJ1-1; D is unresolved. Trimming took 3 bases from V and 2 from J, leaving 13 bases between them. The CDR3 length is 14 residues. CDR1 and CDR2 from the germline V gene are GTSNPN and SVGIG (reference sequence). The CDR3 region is CAWSKGVLNTEAFF. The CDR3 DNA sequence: TGTGCCTGGAGCAAGGGAGTCTTAAACACTGAAGCTTTCTTT.

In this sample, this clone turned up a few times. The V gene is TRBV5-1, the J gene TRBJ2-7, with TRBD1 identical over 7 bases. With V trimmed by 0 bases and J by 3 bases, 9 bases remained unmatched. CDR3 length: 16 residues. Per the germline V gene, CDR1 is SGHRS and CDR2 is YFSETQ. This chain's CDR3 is CASSLVPTGNYYEQYV. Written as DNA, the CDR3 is TGCGCCAGCAGCTTGGTACCGACAGGGAACTACTACGAGCAGTACGTC.

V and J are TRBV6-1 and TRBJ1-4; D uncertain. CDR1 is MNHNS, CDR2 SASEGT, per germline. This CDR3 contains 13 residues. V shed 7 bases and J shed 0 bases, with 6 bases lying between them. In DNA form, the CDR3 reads TGTGCCAGCACGAGGACAACTAATGAAAAACTGTTTTTT. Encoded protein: CASTRTTNEKLFF.

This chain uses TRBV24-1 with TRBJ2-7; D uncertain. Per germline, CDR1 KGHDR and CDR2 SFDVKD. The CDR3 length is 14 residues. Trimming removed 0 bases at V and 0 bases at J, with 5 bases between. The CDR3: CATSDLRDSYEQYV. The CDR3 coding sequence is TGTGCCACCAGTGATTTGAGGGACTCCTACGAGCAGTACGTC.